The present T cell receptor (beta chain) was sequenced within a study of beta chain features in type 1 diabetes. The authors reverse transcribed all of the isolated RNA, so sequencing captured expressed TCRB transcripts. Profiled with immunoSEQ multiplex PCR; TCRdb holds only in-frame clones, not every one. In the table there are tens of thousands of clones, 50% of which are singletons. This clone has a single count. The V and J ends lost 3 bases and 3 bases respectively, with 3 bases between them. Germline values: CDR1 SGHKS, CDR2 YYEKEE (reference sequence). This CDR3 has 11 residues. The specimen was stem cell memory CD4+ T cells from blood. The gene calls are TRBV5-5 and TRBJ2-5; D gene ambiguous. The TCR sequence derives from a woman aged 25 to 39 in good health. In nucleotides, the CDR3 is TGTGCCAGCAGCTATAAAGAGACCCAGTACTTC. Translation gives CASSYKETQYF.